Listed below are T cell receptor beta chains from one sample, sequenced in a study of neurological immune-mediated disorders. TCRdb used MiXCR to reprocess the 5' RACE reads, holding one entry per CDR3 protein. The repertoire includes 55,000 to 80,000 distinct CDR3 sequences, under 5.5% of them detected once, and approximately 3.5% sits in the top ten. Source material: PBMCs. All receptors derive from a woman between 45 and 60 years old with multiple sclerosis. Both conserved end residues are part of each CDR3. D genes are given only for firm matches. Rows may omit the clone size; those that give it use once, few, many or a size class.

D	size	V	J	DNA	CDR3
.	many	TRBV28	TRBJ1-5	TGTGCCAGCAGTTTCAGGGTTAATCAGCCCCAGCATTTT	CASSFRVNQPQHF
.	many	TRBV27	TRBJ1-5	TGTGCCCGTACTCGACCCAATCAGCCCCAGCATTTT	CARTRPNQPQHF
.	many	TRBV3-1	TRBJ1-1	TGTGCCAGCAGCCAAGTGGTCACTGAAGCTTTCTTT	CASSQVVTEAFF
TRBD1	many	TRBV29-1	TRBJ2-7	TGCAGCGTTGTGGGGGCCCAACAGGGGTACGAGCAGTACTTC	CSVVGAQQGYEQYF
TRBD2	.	TRBV11-2	TRBJ2-1	TGTGCCAGCAGTCTCCAATTGACACTAGCGGGGGTCAACAATGAGCAGTTCTTC	CASSLQLTLAGVNNEQFF
TRBD1	many	TRBV4-2	TRBJ2-3	TGTGCCAGCAGCCAAGGGCAGGGGGAGGATACGCAGTATTTT	CASSQGQGEDTQYF
TRBD1	.	TRBV5-1	TRBJ2-3	TGCGCCAGCAGCTTGGGGACAGGGGGCACAGATACGCAGTATTTT	CASSLGTGGTDTQYF
TRBD1	many	TRBV6-5	TRBJ1-2	TGTGCCAGCAGTGGGACAGTCCCTAACTATGGCTACACCTTC	CASSGTVPNYGYTF
TRBD1	many	TRBV6-1	TRBJ1-1	TGTGCCAGCACGGGACAGGGCCCAGCTTTCTTT	CASTGQGPAFF
.	many	TRBV6-2/TRBV6-3	TRBJ1-2	TGTGCCAGCAGTAAGACAGCTAACTATGGCTACACCTTC	CASSKTANYGYTF
.	many	TRBV5-1	TRBJ1-6	TGCGCCAGCAGCTTGGCCGGGACACTTAATTCACCCCTCCACTTT	CASSLAGTLNSPLHF
.	many	TRBV5-1	TRBJ1-1	TGCGCCAGCAGCTCGCAGGGGCACCGACTGATGAACACTGAAGCTTTCTTT	CASSSQGHRLMNTEAFF
TRBD1	many	TRBV28	TRBJ1-1	TGTGCCAGCAGAACGAAGGGGGCGGCGGACACTGAAGCTTTCTTT	CASRTKGAADTEAFF
.	many	TRBV9	TRBJ1-1	TGTGCCAGCAGCGTAGTGCCAGGGCTAAACACTGAAGCTTTCTTT	CASSVVPGLNTEAFF
TRBD2	few	TRBV7-7	TRBJ2-3	TGTGCTAGCAGCTTTACTAGCGGCTTTACAGATACGCAGTATTTT	CASSFTSGFTDTQYF
TRBD1	.	TRBV4-1	TRBJ1-6	TGCGCCAGCAGCCAGGTCAGTGACAGGGGAGGTTCACCCCTCCACTTT	CASSQVSDRGGSPLHF
TRBD1	many	TRBV20-1	TRBJ1-5	TGCAGTGCTTGGACAGGGGATAGCAATCAGCCCCAGAATTTT	CSAWTGDSNQPQNF
TRBD2	few	TRBV25-1	TRBJ2-5	TGTGCCAGCACCAAACGGACTAGCGGGGGGGAGACCCAGTACTTC	CASTKRTSGGETQYF
.	many	TRBV7-2	TRBJ2-6	TGTGCCAGCAGCCTAGAGGCTGTTTCTGGGGCCAACGTCCTGACTTTC	CASSLEAVSGANVLTF
.	many	TRBV7-6	TRBJ1-2	TGTGCCAGCAGCTCGACTAAGATCAATGGCTACACCTTC	CASSSTKINGYTF
.	.	TRBV12-3/TRBV12-4	TRBJ1-2	TGTGCCGGCAGTTCTACCAGACAGAGCCCCTATGGCTACACCTTC	CAGSSTRQSPYGYTF
.	many	TRBV5-5	TRBJ2-2	TGTGCCAGCAGCCTGCCGGGGGGGGAGCTGTTTTTT	CASSLPGGELFF